The 20 T cell receptor beta chains below were found in one sample sequenced in a study of CD8+ T cells in alopecia areata. The treatment denotes: oral pan-JAK inhibitor, 5-10 mg twice daily. Extraction of RNA preceded its reverse transcription into cDNA, which served as the sequencing template. Clones were sequenced by immunoSEQ multiplex PCR, and TCRdb holds only the in-frame ones, with some missing. The sample has roughly 120,000 clones; 45% to 65% are singletons. Specimen: CD4+ T cells sorted from blood, collected at week 24, from a patient treated with tofacitinib. These receptors all come from a human donor with alopecia areata.

This clone was counted a few times. V usage is TRBV29-1 and J usage is TRBJ2-2; maybe TRBD1 (5 bases). Germline V gene sequence: CDR1 SQVTM, CDR2 ANQGSEA. CDR3 size: 13 residues. The ends were cut back, 6 bases at V and 3 bases at J, with 11 bases in the middle. This chain's CDR3 is CSVQGVYTGELFF. CDR3 nucleotides: TGCAGCGTCCAGGGTGTTTACACCGGGGAGCTGTTTTTT.

This clone was recorded once. V and J are TRBV5-1 and TRBJ1-2, with a possible D match to TRBD1 (6 bases). V gave up 1 base and J gave up 6 bases, with 16 bases separating them. CDR3 size: 15 residues. The V gene's germline CDR1 is SGHRS and CDR2 YFSETQ. The CDR3 protein is CASSLLQGQSNGYTF. The CDR3 nucleotides read TGCGCCAGCAGCTTGTTGCAGGGGCAGTCAAATGGCTACACCTTC.

The chain joins TRBV25-1 to TRBJ1-6; 7 bases align to TRBD1. In germline, CDR1 is MGHDK, CDR2 SYGVNS. J gave up 8 bases and V 6 bases, and 10 bases lay outside the gene matches. The CDR3 has 15 residues. The DNA for the CDR3 is TGTGCCAGCAGCCCCACAGGGGTGGCCGATTCACCCCTCCACTTT. This encodes CASSPTGVADSPLHF. The full variable domain, with the rest looked up from reference TRBV25-1 and TRBJ1-6, is EADIYQTPRYLVIGTGKKITLECSQTMGHDKMYWYQQDPGMELHLIHYSYGVNSTEKGDLSSESTVSRIRTEHFPLTLESARPSHTSQYLCASSPTGVADSPLHFGNGTRLTVT.

The chain combines TRBV23-1 with TRBJ1-2, with D unclear. TRBV23-1 is identified as an open reading frame with a role that is uncertain. This CDR3 has 11 residues. The germline V and J ends were trimmed by 6 bases and 4 bases, with 6 bases remaining between them. The CDR3 here is CASSQSYGYTF. CDR3 sequence (DNA): TGCGCCAGCAGCCAGAGCTATGGCTACACCTTC.

The chain uses TRBV11-2 and TRBJ2-3; no firm D call. Germline V gene data show CDR1 as SGHAT and CDR2 as FQNNGV. Trimming shortened V by 1 base and J by 6 bases, and 5 bases separated the two germline ends. The CDR3 extends over 12 amino acids. CDR3 in amino acids: CASSLVGDTQYF. In DNA, the CDR3 is TGTGCCAGCAGCTTAGTTGGGGATACGCAGTATTTT.

In this sample, this clone turned up a few times. The CDR3 coding sequence is TGCGCCAGCAGCCAAACCCCCGGGACGGAGATCTCCGAGCAGTTCTTC. Translating gives CASSQTPGTEISEQFF. The chain is built from TRBV5-1 and TRBJ2-1, with D possibly called TRBD1 or TRBD2 (5 bases each). Germline values: CDR1 SGHRS, CDR2 YFSETQ. V lost 4 bases and J lost 10, with 24 bases in between. CDR3 size: 16 residues.

This clone was observed a handful of times. The V gene is TRBV11-2, the J gene TRBJ2-6; D is unresolved. CDR1 and CDR2 from the germline V gene are SGHAT and FQNNGV. V shed 3 bases and J shed 2 bases, with 5 bases lying between them. The CDR3 covers 14 residues. The CDR3 bases are TGTGCCAGCAGCTTTTTAACTGGGGCCAACGTCCTGACTTTC. It translates to CASSFLTGANVLTF.

The rearrangement uses TRBV30 and TRBJ2-7; D not resolved. Deletions cut 5 bases from V and 1 base from J, with 9 bases between. CDR1 is GTSNPN and CDR2 is SVGIG in the germline V gene (reference sequence). CDR3 length: 12 residues. The CDR3 DNA sequence: TGTGCCTGGGGTTCGGATTCCTACGAGCAGTACTTC. This encodes CAWGSDSYEQYF.

The chain has TRBV6-5 and TRBJ2-1; TRBD2 is a possible D gene (6 bases). The CDR3 runs to 14 residues. V was cut by 4 bases and J by 7 bases, with 14 bases left in between. From germline, CDR1 is MNHEY and CDR2 SVGAGI. CDR3 loop: CASSLAVGSNEQFF. DNA of the CDR3: TGTGCCAGCAGTTTAGCGGTAGGGTCGAATGAGCAGTTCTTC.

The V gene is TRBV9, the J gene TRBJ1-6; tentatively, D is TRBD1 (5 bases). Germline-derived CDR1 and CDR2 are SGDLS and YYNGEE. Trimming stripped 0 bases from V and 9 bases from J, with 13 bases between. CDR3 length: 15 amino acids. The CDR3 region is CASSVEGRVGSPLHF. In DNA form, the CDR3 reads TGTGCCAGCAGCGTAGAGGGCAGGGTGGGTTCACCCCTCCACTTT. Supplemented by reference TRBV9 and TRBJ1-6, the full variable domain reads DSGVTQTPKHLITATGQRVTLRCSPRSGDLSVYWYQQSLDQGLQFLIQYYNGEERAKGNILERFSAQQFPDLHSELNLSSLELGDSALYFCASSVEGRVGSPLHFGNGTRLTVT.

In the case of this clone: Mismatch with germline at one junction end may stem from a read error. The rearrangement joins TRBV7-7 to TRBJ2-5; D may match TRBD1 or TRBD2 (5 bases each). Per the germline V gene, CDR1 is SSHAT and CDR2 is FNYEAQ (reference sequence). The CDR3 has 14 residues. The CDR3 sequence: CASSQSGWGETQYF. The CDR3 nucleotides read TGTGCTAGCAGCCAAAGTGGTTGGGGGGAGACCCAGTACTTC.

This sequence joins TRBV29-1 and TRBJ2-7, with D unclear. Germline CDR1 reads SQVTM; CDR2 reads ANQGSEA. V was cut by 4 bases and J by 1 base, with 14 bases left in between. The CDR3 runs to 14 residues. This CDR3 reads CSVVTQSLSYEQYF. The CDR3 nucleotides are TGCAGCGTTGTGACACAGTCATTATCCTACGAGCAGTACTTC.

The table lists this clone with a few counts. The rearrangement joins TRBV18 to TRBJ2-7, with D perhaps matching TRBD2 (5 bases). The germline gives CDR1 KGHSH, CDR2 LQKENI. This CDR3 comprises 14 residues. V was pared by 4 bases and J by 7 bases, with 17 bases between. CDR3 protein: CASSRSRDQREQYF. DNA of the CDR3: TGTGCCAGCTCACGAAGCCGGGATCAGAGAGAGCAGTACTTC.

The gene calls are TRBV7-2 and TRBJ2-3; 12 bases are a match to TRBD1. CDR1 SGHTA and CDR2 FQGNSA come from the germline V gene. Unmatched junction bases numbered 3, after V lost 5 bases and J lost 6 bases. The CDR3 totals 14 residues. DNA of the CDR3: TGTGCCAGCAGCCGGGACAGGGGGCCTGATACGCAGTATTTT. This sequence encodes CASSRDRGPDTQYF.

The CDR3 DNA reads as TGCGCCAGCAGTCAAGCCAACAGATATGAAAAACTGTTTTTT. This gives the protein CASSQANRYEKLFF. The V and J genes are TRBV23-1 and TRBJ1-4; D remains unclear. TRBV23-1 qualifies as an ORF whose function is uncertain. Trimming stripped 2 bases from V and 6 bases from J, with 10 bases between. This CDR3 is built from 14 residues.

This chain links TRBV4-3 with TRBJ1-4; 9 bases map to TRBD1. The CDR3 is 18 amino acids. Germline CDR1 reads LGHNA; CDR2 reads YSLEER. With 0 bases clipped from V and 5 bases from J, the junction kept 10 bases outside the gene matches. CDR3 region: CASSQDGQGNNRNEKLFF. The CDR3 DNA sequence: TGCGCCAGCAGCCAAGACGGACAGGGGAACAACAGAAATGAAAAACTGTTTTTT.

The V gene is TRBV25-1, the J gene TRBJ2-3; 9 bases are a match to TRBD2. With V trimmed by 6 bases and J by 0 bases, 7 bases remained unmatched. The CDR3 contains 16 residues. The germline gives CDR1 MGHDK, CDR2 SYGVNS. CDR3 loop: CASRGLAGISTDTQYF. As DNA, the CDR3 is TGTGCCAGCAGGGGCCTAGCGGGGATAAGCACAGATACGCAGTATTTT.

The chain links TRBV30 to TRBJ2-3; D is uncertain. The CDR3 has 12 residues. Germline V lookup: CDR1 GTSNPN, CDR2 SVGIG (reference sequence). Trimming removed 2 bases at V and 8 bases at J, with 11 bases between. The DNA of the CDR3 is TGTGCCTGGAGTTCCCCAGCCGGTACGCAGTATTTT. Amino acid sequence: CAWSSPAGTQYF.

This chain joins TRBV21-1 and TRBJ2-3; the D call in the table, TRBD2, was not verified against the DNA. TRBV21-1 is designated a pseudogene. This CDR3 contains 16 residues. The CDR3 loop reads CASSKRGGWGTDTQYF. CDR3 bases: TGTGCCAGCAGCAAAAGGGGAGGGTGGGGCACAGATACGCAGTATTTT.

This rearrangement joins TRBV7-2 to TRBJ2-7; tentatively, D is TRBD1 or TRBD2 (5 bases each). The germline V gene has CDR1 SGHTA and CDR2 FQGNSA. Trimming removed 0 bases from V and 5 bases from J, with 11 bases in between. The length of the CDR3 is 14 residues. The CDR3 nucleotides read TGTGCCAGCAGCTTAGCACCGGGGCCCAACGAGCAGTACTTC. It yields the protein CASSLAPGPNEQYF. The variable domain in full, with the rest retrieved from reference TRBV7-2 and TRBJ2-7, is GAGVSQSPSNKVTEKGKDVELRCDPISGHTALYWYRQSLGQGLEFLIYFQGNSAPDKSGLPSDRFSAERTGGSVSTLTIQRTQQEDSAVYLCASSLAPGPNEQYFGPGTRLTVT.